What follows are 2 T cell receptor beta chains derived from one specimen sequenced in a study of beta chain features in type 1 diabetes. Expressed TCRB transcripts were sequenced, since all the RNA that had been isolated was reverse transcribed. Assay: immunoSEQ multiplex PCR; the TCRdb copy retains only in-frame clones and omits some. Of about 260,000 clones listed, about a fifth are singletons. General observations from the study: Researchers report that Type 1 diabetes patients had moderately but significantly shorter TCRB CDR3s across all four CD4+ subsets.

Their recognized antigens are unknown. The sequenced sample consisted of naive CD4+ T cells from blood. These receptors were taken from a woman in her thirties or forties with type 1 diabetes.

This clone was found a few times. J is TRBJ1-3 and V is TRBV10-3, with D tentatively TRBD1 (5 bases). This CDR3 is 15 amino acids long. V was cut by 3 bases and J by 3 bases, with 12 bases left in between. The V gene's germline CDR1 is ENHRY and CDR2 SYGVKD. For the CDR3, the DNA is TGTGCCATCAGTGACAGGGAGGCGAATGGAAACACCATATATTTT. Amino acids: CAISDREANGNTIYF.

The chain employs TRBV6-5 and TRBJ1-1; TRBD1 might be the D (5 bases). Germline V gene data show CDR1 as MNHEY and CDR2 as SVGAGI. This CDR3 contains 14 residues. The V and J ends lost 7 bases and 9 bases respectively, with 21 bases between them. The CDR3 DNA reads TGTGCCAGCACCTCCCCGGAGGGGCCCCCGAAAGCTTTCTTT. Protein product: CASTSPEGPPKAFF.